The 18 T cell receptor beta chains given below trace back to one sample, sequenced in a study of blood T cells in healthy people across ages. The authors ran a second PCR of roughly 7 to 11 cycles using a sample-barcoded 5' primer and a J-beta primer mix. TCRdb re-derived calls from the 5' RACE reads in MiXCR, one entry per CDR3 protein. This table has roughly 500,000 distinct CDR3 sequences, 24% appearing once. These same records also appear under a second study, on T cells of mothers and their children.

The sample taken for sequencing was blood. The receptors come from a boy between 10 and 17 years old in good health.

The sample holds a few counts of this clonotype. The rearrangement links TRBV20-1 to TRBJ2-2; 7 nucleotides align to TRBD1. The CDR3 runs 13 residues. Germline CDR1 reads DFQATT; CDR2 reads SNEGSKA (reference sequence). Trimming took 4 bases from V and 3 from J; bases not matched to a gene: 2. CDR3 sequence: CSAKRGHTGELFF. The CDR3 DNA sequence: TGCAGTGCTAAAAGGGGGCACACCGGGGAGCTGTTTTTT.

The J gene is TRBJ1-4, the V gene TRBV18, with D tentatively TRBD1 (5 bases). V was trimmed by 2 bases and J by 3 bases, leaving 7 bases between them. Germline loops: CDR1 KGHSH, CDR2 LQKENI. The CDR3 spans 14 residues. The CDR3 nucleotides are TGTGCCAGCTCACCAGGGGCACCTAATGAAAAACTGTTTTTT. Protein: CASSPGAPNEKLFF. Full variable domain (remainder filled in from reference TRBV18 and TRBJ1-4): NAGVMQNPRHLVRRRGQEARLRCSPMKGHSHVYWYRQLPEEGLKFMVYLQKENIIDESGMPKERFSAEFPKEGPSILRIQQVVRGDSAAYFCASSPGAPNEKLFFGSGTQLSVL.

V is TRBV7-2 and J is TRBJ2-5, with TRBD1 matching 9 bases. The better agreement between TRBJ2-1 and the DNA end casts doubt on the J call. The CDR3 totals 15 residues. Germline V gene data show CDR1 as SGHTA and CDR2 as FQGNSA. The CDR3 is CASSSEGTGLNEQFF. The CDR3 DNA reads as TGTGCCAGCAGCTCCGAAGGGACAGGGCTCAATGAGCAGTTCTTC.

V gene TRBV9 combines with J gene TRBJ2-5; D possibly corresponds to TRBD1 (6 bases). Near its end, the DNA agrees better with TRBJ2-1, so the J call may be wrong. The CDR3 is made up of 15 amino acids. Germline lookup yields CDR1 SGDLS and CDR2 YYNGEE. The chain's CDR3 is CASSVGGRGDNEQFF. CDR3 coding DNA: TGTGCCAGCAGCGTAGGAGGCAGGGGAGACAATGAGCAGTTCTTC.

V usage is TRBV5-1 and J usage is TRBJ1-4; no reliable D call. Trimming pared 4 bases from V and 6 bases from J, leaving 13 bases between. The CDR3 runs 14 residues. Looked up from germline, CDR1 is SGHRS and CDR2 is YFSETQ. CDR3 loop: CASSHLGTDEKLFF. CDR3 DNA: TGCGCCAGCAGCCACCTTGGAACGGATGAAAAACTGTTTTTT.

This clonotype was found a few times. J is TRBJ1-5 and V is TRBV24-1; maybe TRBD1 (6 bases). V shed 1 base and J shed 7 bases, with 10 bases lying between them. The CDR3 extends over 14 amino acids. The germline V gene encodes CDR1 KGHDR and CDR2 SFDVKD. The CDR3 DNA sequence: TGTGCCACCAGTGATTTTGCCGGGGGCCAGCCCCAGCATTTT. Protein product: CATSDFAGGQPQHF.

There are a few counts of this clonotype. J is TRBJ1-3 and V is TRBV5-1, with 7 bases lining up with TRBD1. This CDR3 has 15 amino acids. The germline V gene has CDR1 SGHRS and CDR2 YFSETQ. The J segment lost 0 bases and the V segment lost 3 bases, leaving 3 bases of the junction unmatched. CDR3 nucleotides: TGCGCCAGCAGCTCCGGGACAGCCTCTGGAAACACCATATATTTT. It encodes CASSSGTASGNTIYF.

J is TRBJ1-2 and V is TRBV25-1; no clear D. The CDR3 totals 13 residues. Trimming took off 4 bases at V and 4 bases at J, with 10 bases between the two ends. Germline V CDR1 and CDR2: MGHDK, SYGVNS. As DNA, the CDR3 is TGTGCCAGCAGTGTGACACTGTCCTATGGCTACACCTTC. Translated: CASSVTLSYGYTF.

This chain uses TRBV15 with TRBJ2-5; tentatively, D is TRBD2 (5 bases). The assigned J gene may be wrong: the sequence end matches TRBJ2-7 better. Germline V gene lookup returns CDR1 LNHNV and CDR2 YYDKDF (reference sequence). This CDR3 spans 15 amino acids. The DNA for the CDR3 is TGTGCCACCAGCAGACTACCGGGAAATACCTACGAGCAGTACTTC. It yields the protein CATSRLPGNTYEQYF.

The chain employs TRBV5-1 and TRBJ1-2, with D possibly being TRBD1 (5 bases). V was clipped by 1 base and J by 0 bases, with 13 bases between them. There are 16 residues in the CDR3. Germline V gene sequence: CDR1 SGHRS, CDR2 YFSETQ. DNA of the CDR3: TGCGCCAGCAGCTTGCAATCGACAGTAGCTAACTATGGCTACACCTTC. Translated, it gives CASSLQSTVANYGYTF.

The chain carries TRBV6-6 and TRBJ1-1; D possibly corresponds to TRBD1 (6 bases). Per germline, CDR1 MNHNY and CDR2 SVGAGI (reference sequence). The length of the CDR3 is 14 residues. Trimming took off 0 bases at V and 4 bases at J, with 9 bases between the two ends. The CDR3 here is CASSYSGGGTEAFF. The CDR3 bases are TGTGCCAGCAGTTACTCGGGAGGGGGCACTGAAGCTTTCTTT.

There are a few counts of this clonotype. The rearrangement links TRBV7-9 to TRBJ1-1; D is undetermined. Germline lookup yields CDR1 SEHNR and CDR2 FQNEAQ (reference sequence). The CDR3 length is 13 residues. The germline V and J ends were trimmed by 4 bases and 1 base, with 7 bases remaining between them. In DNA form, the CDR3 reads TGTGCCAGCAGCTCATCAGGGAACACTGAAGCTTTCTTT. This encodes CASSSSGNTEAFF.

This clonotype was seen more than once but under ten times. This sequence joins TRBV20-1 and TRBJ2-5; the D is unclear. The J call is doubtful: the DNA matches TRBJ2-7 better. The germline CDR1 and CDR2 sequences are DFQATT and SNEGSKA (reference sequence). CDR3 size: 15 residues. CDR3 sequence: CSARPLAIMGHEQYF. CDR3 nucleotides: TGCAGTGCTAGACCCCTGGCCATTATGGGCCACGAGCAGTACTTC.

The chain combines TRBV7-2 with TRBJ2-3, with TRBD2 matching 7 bases. Germline trimming cut 4 bases from V and 2 bases from J; bases unmatched to any gene: 9. CDR1 SGHTA and CDR2 FQGNSA come from the germline V gene. CDR3 length: 16 amino acids. In DNA form, the CDR3 reads TGTGCCAGCAGCTCCCGACTAGCAGTTTCCACAGATACGCAGTATTTT. This encodes CASSSRLAVSTDTQYF.

The V call is TRBV3-1, the J call TRBJ2-7; D possibly corresponds to TRBD2 (6 bases). The CDR3 runs 14 residues. V was cut by 1 base and J by 5 bases, with 12 bases left in between. Germline loops: CDR1 LGHDT, CDR2 YNNKEL (reference sequence). CDR3 DNA sequence: TGTGCCAGCAGCCAAGCCCGGGAGAGGCACGAGCAGTACTTC. Protein: CASSQARERHEQYF.

This clonotype was counted many times. This chain joins TRBV28 and TRBJ2-5, with D unresolved. The CDR3 consists of 11 residues. Trimming stripped 4 bases from V and 9 bases from J, with 9 bases between. CDR1 is MDHEN, CDR2 SYDVKM, per germline. The CDR3 nucleotides read TGTGCCAGCAGTTCCTGGTGGGCCCAGTACTTC. It yields the protein CASSSWWAQYF.

This chain joins TRBV7-2 and TRBJ2-7; D might be TRBD2 (6 bases). CDR1 is SGHTA, CDR2 FQGNSA, per germline. There are 14 residues in the CDR3. V shed 1 base and J shed 4 bases, with 11 bases lying between them. CDR3 loop: CASSLDGGKYEQYF. DNA for the CDR3: TGTGCCAGCAGCTTAGACGGAGGGAAATACGAGCAGTACTTC.

This clonotype was detected only a few times. J is TRBJ2-5 and V is TRBV6-2 or TRBV6-3, with TRBD2 identical over 13 bases. The tail of the sequence fits TRBJ2-7 better, so the J call may be wrong. CDR1 and CDR2 (germline): MNHEY, SVGEGT. The CDR3 runs to 15 residues. CDR3 residues: CASRLTSGRLHEQYF. As DNA, the CDR3 is TGTGCCAGCAGACTGACTAGCGGGAGGCTACACGAGCAGTACTTC.